The sequence of this T cell receptor (beta chain) was determined in a study of shared clonotypes between healthy human individuals. Germline assignment: CDR1 SGHTA and CDR2 FQGTGA. V was cut by 5 bases and J by 2 bases, with 16 bases left in between. The CDR3 runs 16 residues. This clone showed up just once. Measured with immunoSEQ multiplex PCR; TCRdb has only the in-frame clones, and not every one. This sample has 2,500,000 or so clones; just over 90% occur once, and the top ten carry around 0.14%. The J gene is TRBJ2-1, the V gene TRBV7-3, with a tentative D call TRBD2 (6 bases). Sequencing was carried out using naive CD4+ T cells sorted from blood. The subset: CD45RA+ positively selected. The sequence was obtained from a man between 18 and 29 years old in good health. As DNA, the CDR3 is TGTGCCAGCAGCCCTCTTAGTGGCGGGACCTACAATGAGCAGTTCTTC. This encodes CASSPLSGGTYNEQFF. Based on the CDR3 plus reference TRBV7-3 and TRBJ2-1, the full variable domain is GAGVSQTPSNKVTEKGKYVELRCDPISGHTALYWYRQSLGQGPEFLIYFQGTGAADDSGLPNDRFFAVRPEGSVSTLKIQRTERGDSAVYLCASSPLSGGTYNEQFFGPGTRLTVL.